These 28 T cell receptor beta chains were all obtained from the same sample, sequenced in a study of T cells expressing NK-cell markers. TCRdb re-called the 5' RACE reads and catalogs CDR3 proteins one per entry, DNA excluded. In all, the sample yields a few hundred thousand distinct CDR3 sequences. Sample: blood T cells: a sorted CD56 or NKG2C T cell subset, CD4+ or CD8+ T cells, or bulk PBMC T cells (not recorded which). These receptors were obtained from a man aged 18-70 years in good health.

This chain uses TRBV12-5 with TRBJ2-7. CDR3 length: 13 residues. Germline assignment: CDR1 LGHNT and CDR2 FRNRAP. CDR3 residues: CANCGVNTYEQYF.

This chain's CDR3 is CASSQRDSRSPLHF. The V call is TRBV11-2, the J call TRBJ1-6; TCRdb reports TRBD1, a call that lacks DNA to check it against. The CDR3 runs 14 residues. Germline V gene lookup returns CDR1 SGHAT and CDR2 FQNNGV.

This chain joins TRBV7-9 and TRBJ2-7; TCRdb's D call, TRBD1, is unchecked because there is no DNA. Germline V gene data show CDR1 as SEHNR and CDR2 as FQNEAQ (reference sequence). This CDR3 is built from 16 residues. The CDR3 reads CASSLGFGKSSYEQYF.

This chain links TRBV5-1 with TRBJ2-2; there is no DNA to check the TCRdb D call of TRBD1. Germline CDR1 and CDR2: SGHRS and YFSETQ. This CDR3 is 16 amino acids long. This chain's CDR3 is CASSSRAQGNTGELFF.

This chain connects TRBV20-1 to TRBJ2-5; TCRdb lists TRBD2, though no DNA is available to test this call. CDR1 DFQATT and CDR2 SNEGSKA come from the germline V gene (reference sequence). The CDR3 totals 13 residues. This chain's CDR3 is CSARGLAVGSQYF.

The chain links TRBV5-1 to TRBJ2-5; TCRdb names TRBD2, which stays unverified in the absence of DNA. Germline V CDR1 and CDR2: SGHRS, YFSETQ. CDR3 length: 15 amino acids. The CDR3 loop reads CASSRSSGPQETQYF.

The chain couples TRBV27 to TRBJ2-7; TCRdb gives TRBD2 as the D gene, but with no DNA this cannot be confirmed. Germline CDR1 MNHEY, CDR2 SMNVEV (reference sequence). The CDR3 is 15 residues long. CDR3: CAASSGGGPFYEQYF.

V is TRBV6-6 and J is TRBJ2-5; the TCRdb D gene call, TRBD2, has no DNA to confirm it. Germline values: CDR1 MNHNY, CDR2 SVGAGI (reference sequence). The CDR3 totals 12 residues. The CDR3 is CASKASGETQYF.

This sequence joins TRBV4-1 and TRBJ1-2; no DNA is available, so the TRBD1 call from TCRdb remains unchecked. Germline CDR1 reads MGHRA; CDR2 reads YSYEKL. The CDR3 spans 15 residues. CDR3 region: CASSQETVHYYGYTF.

The genes are TRBV18 and TRBJ1-1; the TCRdb call, TRBD1, lacks DNA for checking. The germline V gene encodes CDR1 KGHSH and CDR2 LQKENI. The CDR3 extends over 16 amino acids. The CDR3 spells CASSPNTGGLRTEAFF.

V is TRBV9 and J is TRBJ2-2. Germline CDR1 is SGDLS and CDR2 is YYNGEE. The CDR3 sequence is 11 residues long. The CDR3 protein is CASSAENQLFF. Drawing the rest from reference TRBV9 and TRBJ2-2, the complete variable domain is DSGVTQTPKHLITATGQRVTLRCSPRSGDLSVYWYQQSLDQGLQFLIQYYNGEERAKGNILERFSAQQFPDLHSELNLSSLELGDSALYFCASSAENQLFFGEGSRLTVL.

J is TRBJ2-1 and V is TRBV5-1; with no DNA, the TCRdb D assignment of TRBD1 cannot be verified. This CDR3 is 13 amino acids long. Looked up from germline, CDR1 is SGHRS and CDR2 is YFSETQ. CDR3 region: CASSFPGEDEQFF. Full variable domain (missing parts from reference TRBV5-1 and TRBJ2-1): KAGVTQTPRYLIKTRGQQVTLSCSPISGHRSVSWYQQTPGQGLQFLFEYFSETQRNKGNFPGRFSGRQFSNSRSEMNVSTLELGDSALYLCASSFPGEDEQFFGPGTRLTVL.

The chain joins TRBV7-8 to TRBJ2-2; the TCRdb call, TRBD2, lacks DNA for checking. The CDR3 totals 16 residues. Germline V gene sequence: CDR1 SGHVS, CDR2 FQNEAQ. CDR3 amino acids: CASSLFPSLNTGELFF.

The gene calls are TRBV11-2 and TRBJ2-1; TCRdb proposes TRBD2, but this gene call is untestable without DNA. Per the germline V gene, CDR1 is SGHAT and CDR2 is FQNNGV. The CDR3 has 17 residues. The CDR3 sequence: CASSLDPGTSGVNEQFF.

This chain links TRBV7-2 with TRBJ2-3; TCRdb returns TRBD2, unconfirmable since there is no DNA. This CDR3 region has 17 residues. Germline-derived CDR1 and CDR2 are SGHTA and FQGNSA. This CDR3 is CASSLIGLAGGTDTQYF.

The V call is TRBV2, the J call TRBJ1-1; TCRdb returns TRBD1, unconfirmable since there is no DNA. The CDR3 is 12 amino acids. The germline gives CDR1 SNHLY, CDR2 FYNNEI. The CDR3 protein is CARSGGRTEAFF.

The rearrangement joins TRBV24-1 to TRBJ1-2. The length of the CDR3 is 13 residues. Germline values: CDR1 KGHDR, CDR2 SFDVKD. The CDR3 loop reads CATSAVLFGGYTF.

The chain employs TRBV10-3 and TRBJ2-7; TCRdb's assignment of TRBD2 cannot be checked, as there is no DNA. Germline CDR1 is ENHRY and CDR2 is SYGVKD. This CDR3 has 15 residues. This CDR3 reads CAIRSTSGGDYEQYF.

The chain recombines TRBV2 with TRBJ2-1; the TRBD2 assignment by TCRdb is unverifiable without DNA. This CDR3 is 15 amino acids long. The germline CDR1 and CDR2 sequences are SNHLY and FYNNEI. Here the CDR3 reads CAIPKPGLAGNEQFF.

The V call is TRBV28, the J call TRBJ2-7; TCRdb outputs TRBD1, but without DNA this stays unchecked. This CDR3 has 13 residues. Germline V CDR1 and CDR2: MDHEN, SYDVKM. CDR3 protein: CASSLWTGGEQYF. The full variable domain, rest sourced from reference TRBV28 and TRBJ2-7, is DVKVTQSSRYLVKRTGEKVFLECVQDMDHENMFWYRQDPGLGLRLIYFSYDVKMKEKGDIPEGYSVSREKKERFSLILESASTNQTSMYLCASSLWTGGEQYFGPGTRLTVT.

This chain's CDR3 is CASSPALAAVIQYF. This rearrangement joins TRBV18 to TRBJ2-4; TCRdb's assignment of TRBD2 cannot be checked, as there is no DNA. The CDR3 is 14 residues long. Germline V CDR1 and CDR2: KGHSH, LQKENI.

This chain uses TRBV20-1 with TRBJ2-7; the D gene TCRdb calls, TRBD1, cannot be checked with no DNA. The CDR3 is 15 residues long. The germline CDR1 and CDR2 sequences are DFQATT and SNEGSKA (reference sequence). The CDR3 is CSARDSKGQSYEQYF.

This chain links TRBV2 with TRBJ2-7; without DNA, the TCRdb call of TRBD1 cannot be checked. Germline V gene data show CDR1 as SNHLY and CDR2 as FYNNEI. This CDR3 comprises 15 residues. CDR3 region: CASSERGQSSYEQYF.

This chain uses TRBV11-2 with TRBJ2-6; without DNA, the TCRdb call of TRBD2 cannot be checked. The CDR3 is 19 residues long. In germline, CDR1 is SGHAT, CDR2 FQNNGV. The CDR3 sequence: CASSEENPGLAFGANVLTF.

V and J are TRBV2 and TRBJ2-7; TCRdb reports TRBD2, a call that lacks DNA to check it against. In germline, CDR1 is SNHLY, CDR2 FYNNEI. CDR3 length equals 14 residues. This chain's CDR3 is CASVGFQRSYEQYF.

This chain connects TRBV7-8 to TRBJ1-3; TCRdb designates TRBD1, a call that cannot be tested without DNA. Germline CDR1 is SGHVS and CDR2 is FQNEAQ. CDR3 length: 16 residues. CDR3 loop: CASSLVGRGYGNTIYF. Based on the CDR3 plus reference TRBV7-8 and TRBJ1-3, the full variable domain is GAGVSQSPRYKVAKRGQDVALRCDPISGHVSLFWYQQALGQGPEFLTYFQNEAQLDKSGLPSDRFFAERPEGSVSTLKIQRTQQEDSAVYLCASSLVGRGYGNTIYFGEGSWLTVV.

CDR3 protein: CASSFSGGPFYEQYF. V gene TRBV7-8 combines with J gene TRBJ2-7; with no DNA, the TCRdb D assignment of TRBD1 cannot be verified. Germline CDR1 is SGHVS and CDR2 is FQNEAQ. CDR3 length: 15 residues. Full variable domain (rest looked up from reference TRBV7-8 and TRBJ2-7): GAGVSQSPRYKVAKRGQDVALRCDPISGHVSLFWYQQALGQGPEFLTYFQNEAQLDKSGLPSDRFFAERPEGSVSTLKIQRTQQEDSAVYLCASSFSGGPFYEQYFGPGTRLTVT.

The rearrangement links TRBV29-1 to TRBJ2-1; TCRdb selects TRBD1, and the lack of DNA leaves this call unchecked. The germline gives CDR1 SQVTM, CDR2 ANQGSEA. CDR3 length: 13 residues. CDR3 protein: CSVEKQGPNEQFF.